The 2 T cell receptor beta chains below come from one sample, sequenced in a study of shared clonotypes between healthy human individuals. Repertoires were generated with immunoSEQ multiplex PCR, while TCRdb's copy carries only in-frame clones and drops some. The sample lists approximately 320,000 clones; around 72% were seen once. The sequenced sample consisted of memory CD4+ T cells sorted from blood. The subset is: CD45RA-negative fraction. Receptors were obtained from a young man in good health.

The V gene is TRBV19, the J gene TRBJ1-2; D is undetermined. The V gene lost 7 bases and the J gene lost 6 bases, with 18 bases spanning the gap. CDR3 size: 14 residues. From germline, CDR1 is LNHDA and CDR2 SQIVND (reference sequence). The CDR3 region has the DNA TGTGCCAGTAAAGTGACCGGACTGCCGGATGGCTACACCTTC. Translated, it gives CASKVTGLPDGYTF.

The genes are TRBV7-2 and TRBJ2-7, with unresolved D. The germline V gene has CDR1 SGHTA and CDR2 FQGNSA. Trimming removed 1 base at V and 3 bases at J, with 10 bases between. This CDR3 has 14 residues. The CDR3 sequence: CASSLVAYLYEQYF. The DNA for the CDR3 is TGTGCCAGCAGCTTAGTCGCCTACCTCTACGAGCAGTACTTC.